The 17 T cell receptor beta chains below were found in one sample sequenced in a study of cytomegalovirus exposure and HLA in healthy donors (dated by TCRdb to 2017 to 2019). Receptor amplification or capture employed the immunoSEQ multiplex PCR assay. For the multiplex PCR, a mixture combining 60 forward primers for TCR Vbeta segments and 13 reverse primers for TCR Jbeta segments was used. TCRdb holds this immuneACCESS table with in-frame rearrangements only. Some clones are missing; in checked studies, unresolved V genes explain under half, and the rest has no known cause. The sample records over 100,000 clones, about 9.1% of which are singletons. The ten largest clones take up roughly 6.4% of the sample. Input material: PBMCs. These receptors were obtained from a woman between 40 and 50 years old in good health and CMV-seropositive.

The genes are TRBV13 and TRBJ2-4; the match to TRBD1 covers 10 bases. Trimming removed 1 base from V and 2 bases from J; junction bases left unmatched: 5. CDR1 is PRHDT, CDR2 FYEKMQ, per germline (reference sequence). The CDR3 is 17 amino acids. The chain's CDR3 is CASSLVGTGVTKNIQYF. The CDR3 nucleotides are TGTGCCAGCAGCTTAGTTGGGACAGGGGTAACCAAAAACATTCAGTACTTC.

This clone was counted between two and nine times. This chain links TRBV5-4 with TRBJ1-1, with TRBD1 matching 9 bases. V shed 3 bases and J 2 bases; nucleotides not matched to a gene: 2. The CDR3 runs 14 residues. Germline V gene sequence: CDR1 SGHNT, CDR2 YYREEE (reference sequence). In DNA, the CDR3 is TGTGCCAGCAGCTGGGGACAGGGAAACACTGAAGCTTTCTTT. This codes for CASSWGQGNTEAFF.

V and J are TRBV5-1 and TRBJ2-3; TRBD1 matches 10 bases. The germline gives CDR1 SGHRS, CDR2 YFSETQ. V dropped 4 bases and J dropped 1; count of bases not matched to a gene: 3. This CDR3 comprises 15 residues. CDR3 in amino acids: CASSAGTGGTDTQYF. The CDR3 DNA follows: TGCGCCAGCAGCGCCGGGACAGGGGGCACAGATACGCAGTATTTT.

The CDR3 coding sequence is TGTGCCAGCAATGGGCGGGGGAGTAACACCGGGGAGCTGTTTTTT. Translating it yields CASNGRGSNTGELFF. This chain links TRBV2 with TRBJ2-2; 7 bases match TRBD2. The J segment lost 2 bases and the V segment lost 7 bases, leaving 7 bases of the junction unmatched. The germline V gene has CDR1 SNHLY and CDR2 FYNNEI. The CDR3 spans 15 residues.

Comments on this clone: Distinct nucleotide sequences in the sample also encode this CDR3. The chain has TRBV10-3 and TRBJ1-5; no clear D. The CDR3 length is 13 residues. V was clipped by 3 bases and J by 4 bases, with 7 bases between them. Per the germline V gene, CDR1 is ENHRY and CDR2 is SYGVKD. For the CDR3, the DNA is TGTGCCATCAGTGATGGAGGAAATCAGCCCCAGCATTTT. Translated: CAISDGGNQPQHF.

The V gene is TRBV7-2, the J gene TRBJ2-6, with 7 bases fitting TRBD1. Looked up from germline, CDR1 is SGHTA and CDR2 is FQGNSA. This CDR3 spans 17 amino acids. Losses at the gene ends were 5 bases for V and 0 bases for J; bases not matched to a gene: 7. The CDR3 DNA reads TGTGCCAGCAGCCTACAGGGGCCTTCCTCTGGGGCCAACGTCCTGACTTTC. It is translated as CASSLQGPSSGANVLTF.

The gene calls are TRBV10-3 and TRBJ1-4, with D maybe TRBD1 (5 bases). The CDR3 runs 13 residues. From germline, CDR1 is ENHRY and CDR2 SYGVKD. Between the trimmed V and J ends, which lost 5 bases and 4 bases, there was a span of 8 bases. The CDR3 DNA reads TGTGCCATCAGTCTGACAGATAATGAAAAACTGTTTTTT. Translation: CAISLTDNEKLFF.

This chain connects TRBV5-1 to TRBJ1-1; D unresolved. Germline lookup yields CDR1 SGHRS and CDR2 YFSETQ. V was shortened by 3 bases and J by 1 base, with 7 bases between the two germline ends. This CDR3 comprises 13 residues. The CDR3 DNA reads TGCGCCAGCAGCTCGGACTGGAACACTGAAGCTTTCTTT. The encoded protein is CASSSDWNTEAFF.

In DNA form, the CDR3 reads TGCGCCAGCCACGAACAGGGGAGCTCCTACGAGCAGTACTTC. Translation: CASHEQGSSYEQYF. The genes are TRBV5-1 and TRBJ2-7; TRBD1 matches at 7 bases. This CDR3 is 14 amino acids long. Germline V lookup: CDR1 SGHRS, CDR2 YFSETQ. J was trimmed by 0 bases and V by 7 bases; bases with no gene match: 7.

This clone was counted between two and nine times. The chain is built from TRBV18 and TRBJ2-5; 10 bases are shared with TRBD2. The germline V gene encodes CDR1 KGHSH and CDR2 LQKENI. CDR3 length: 16 residues. V dropped 1 base and J dropped 2; count of bases not matched to a gene: 4. The CDR3 is CASSPLAGGRQETQYF. In nucleotides, the CDR3 is TGTGCCAGCTCACCACTAGCGGGGGGCAGACAAGAGACCCAGTACTTC.

The J gene is TRBJ2-5, the V gene TRBV18; D is possibly TRBD1 (6 bases). The CDR3 has 14 amino acids. Looked up from germline, CDR1 is KGHSH and CDR2 is LQKENI. Trimming stripped 3 bases from V and 6 bases from J, with 14 bases between. Here the CDR3 DNA reads TGTGCCAGCTCACCGAACAGGGTCGCAAAGACCCAGTACTTC. It translates to CASSPNRVAKTQYF. The full variable domain, with the rest looked up from reference TRBV18 and TRBJ2-5, is NAGVMQNPRHLVRRRGQEARLRCSPMKGHSHVYWYRQLPEEGLKFMVYLQKENIIDESGMPKERFSAEFPKEGPSILRIQQVVRGDSAAYFCASSPNRVAKTQYFGPGTRLLVL.

This clone was counted a few times. The chain joins TRBV7-9 to TRBJ1-4, with TRBD1 identical over 8 bases. Germline-derived CDR1 and CDR2 are SEHNR and FQNEAQ (reference sequence). The CDR3 runs 14 residues. Trimming removed 2 bases from V and 7 bases from J; junction bases left unmatched: 3. CDR3 loop: CASSLSGGGEKLFF. CDR3 sequence (DNA): TGTGCCAGCAGCTTATCAGGGGGCGGTGAAAAACTGTTTTTT.

The chain employs TRBV19 and TRBJ2-5; 8 nucleotides agree with TRBD1. J was trimmed by 7 bases and V by 6 bases; bases with no gene match: 13. The CDR3 runs to 15 residues. Germline V gene data show CDR1 as LNHDA and CDR2 as SQIVND (reference sequence). CDR3 residues: CASRPEPGGEGTQYF. DNA for the CDR3: TGTGCCAGTAGACCTGAGCCAGGGGGCGAGGGGACCCAGTACTTC.

The chain joins TRBV5-1 to TRBJ2-1, with 13 bases matching TRBD2. V lost 2 bases and J lost 7; bases outside the gene matches: 6. The CDR3 extends over 16 amino acids. The V gene's germline CDR1 is SGHRS and CDR2 YFSETQ. The CDR3 reads CASSFALAGGQNEQFF. The CDR3 coding sequence is TGCGCCAGCAGCTTCGCACTAGCGGGGGGGCAGAATGAGCAGTTCTTC.

This chain uses TRBV6-5 with TRBJ2-6, with TRBD1 matching over 7 bases. There are 14 residues in the CDR3. Germline CDR1 MNHEY, CDR2 SVGAGI. Germline trimming cut 6 bases from V and 2 bases from J; bases unmatched to any gene: 1. The CDR3 loop is CASRTGAGANVLTF. The CDR3 bases are TGTGCCAGCAGAACAGGGGCTGGGGCCAACGTCCTGACTTTC.

The V call is TRBV20-1, the J call TRBJ1-4; D remains ambiguous. The germline CDR1 and CDR2 sequences are DFQATT and SNEGSKA (reference sequence). Trimming took 2 bases from V and 11 from J, leaving 9 bases between them. The CDR3 contains 11 residues. The CDR3 DNA follows: TGCAGTGCTAGAAGGACTGACAAACTGTTTTTT. Its protein product is CSARRTDKLFF.

This clone came up a few times. This chain connects TRBV27 to TRBJ2-6; 10 bases are shared with TRBD1. Trimming took 1 base from V and 0 from J; bases not matched to a gene: 3. The CDR3 consists of 18 residues. Looked up from germline, CDR1 is MNHEY and CDR2 is SMNVEV (reference sequence). The CDR3 spells CASSLFGTGVSGANVLTF. In nucleotides, the CDR3 is TGTGCCAGCAGTTTATTCGGGACAGGGGTCTCTGGGGCCAACGTCCTGACTTTC.